Listed below are T cell receptor beta chains from one sample, sequenced in a study of blood T cell repertoires in COVID-19. Using immunoSEQ multiplex PCR, the repertoire was profiled, and TCRdb retains in-frame clones only, with some absent. Of a few hundred thousand clones listed, approximately 85% were seen once; the top ten hold around 2.2%. Sequenced: PBMCs or T cells enriched from blood (not recorded which). Receptors originate from a man aged 25-45 years who had recovered from COVID-19. Each CDR3 is given with its conserved first and last residue. A D gene is named only where the DNA matches it firmly. The listing skips clone size in some rows; elsewhere it reads once, few, many or a size class.

D gene: TRBD1
clone size: -
J gene: TRBJ1-5
CDR3 length: 16
V gene: TRBV19
CDR3 protein: CASRKNGGQSNQPQHF
CDR3 DNA: TGTGCCAGTAGAAAAAATGGGGGACAGAGCAATCAGCCCCAGCATTTT

D gene: TRBD1
clone size: -
J gene: TRBJ2-7
CDR3 length: 17
V gene: TRBV5-8
CDR3 protein: CASSPGGGQGVSYEQYF
CDR3 DNA: TGTGCCAGCAGCCCTGGAGGGGGACAGGGTGTATCCTACGAGCAGTACTTC

D gene: -
clone size: -
J gene: TRBJ1-6
CDR3 length: 13
V gene: TRBV2
CDR3 protein: CASNPDGGGPLHF
CDR3 DNA: TGTGCCAGCAACCCCGACGGGGGGGGACCCCTCCACTTT

D gene: -
clone size: -
J gene: TRBJ1-1
CDR3 length: 15
V gene: TRBV2
CDR3 protein: CASSEARAGPTEAFF
CDR3 DNA: TGTGCCAGCAGTGAAGCGCGGGCAGGCCCCACTGAAGCTTTCTTT

D gene: TRBD1
clone size: -
J gene: TRBJ1-2
CDR3 length: 13
V gene: TRBV19
CDR3 protein: CASRQGLNYGYTF
CDR3 DNA: TGTGCCAGTCGACAGGGACTTAACTATGGCTACACCTTC

D gene: -
clone size: -
J gene: TRBJ2-1
CDR3 length: 13
V gene: TRBV5-1
CDR3 protein: CASRGADYNEQFF
CDR3 DNA: TGCGCCAGCAGAGGGGCGGATTACAATGAGCAGTTCTTC

D gene: TRBD2
clone size: -
J gene: TRBJ2-3
CDR3 length: 14
V gene: TRBV28
CDR3 protein: CASMSGGGADTQYF
CDR3 DNA: TGTGCCAGCATGTCCGGGGGGGGCGCAGATACGCAGTATTTT

D gene: -
clone size: -
J gene: TRBJ1-1
CDR3 length: 11
V gene: TRBV7-9
CDR3 protein: CASRDTGEAFF
CDR3 DNA: TGTGCCAGCAGGGATACAGGGGAAGCTTTCTTT

D gene: -
clone size: once
J gene: TRBJ1-1
CDR3 length: 15
V gene: TRBV29-1
CDR3 protein: CSVYTRGPRGGEAFF
CDR3 DNA: TGCAGCGTTTATACCCGGGGACCGCGGGGCGGGGAAGCTTTCTTT

D gene: TRBD1
clone size: once
J gene: TRBJ1-6
CDR3 length: 15
V gene: TRBV14
CDR3 protein: CASSPRTGRYSPLHF
CDR3 DNA: TGTGCCAGCAGCCCAAGGACAGGGAGGTATTCACCCCTCCACTTT

D gene: -
clone size: -
J gene: TRBJ1-2
CDR3 length: 12
V gene: TRBV5-6
CDR3 protein: CASSLSNYGYTF
CDR3 DNA: TGTGCCAGCAGCCTGTCGAACTATGGCTACACCTTC

D gene: -
clone size: -
J gene: TRBJ1-2
CDR3 length: 15
V gene: TRBV6-5
CDR3 protein: CASHPGGGPGYGYTF
CDR3 DNA: TGTGCCAGCCACCCGGGGGGAGGTCCCGGGTATGGCTACACCTTC

D gene: -
clone size: -
J gene: TRBJ2-4
CDR3 length: 14
V gene: TRBV7-9
CDR3 protein: CASSTGFAKNIQYF
CDR3 DNA: TGTGCCAGCAGTACAGGCTTTGCCAAAAACATTCAGTACTTC

D gene: TRBD2
clone size: -
J gene: TRBJ2-5
CDR3 length: 14
V gene: TRBV2
CDR3 protein: CASSDPSGGETQYF
CDR3 DNA: TGTGCCAGCAGTGATCCAAGCGGGGGAGAGACCCAGTACTTC

D gene: -
clone size: -
J gene: TRBJ2-5
CDR3 length: 13
V gene: TRBV5-8
CDR3 protein: CASSLRAQETQYF
CDR3 DNA: TGTGCCAGCAGCTTACGAGCCCAAGAGACCCAGTACTTC

D gene: TRBD1
clone size: -
J gene: TRBJ1-1
CDR3 length: 13
V gene: TRBV12-5
CDR3 protein: CASGSSGGSEAFF
CDR3 DNA: TGTGCTAGTGGTTCATCAGGGGGATCTGAAGCTTTCTTT

D gene: -
clone size: -
J gene: TRBJ2-1
CDR3 length: 13
V gene: TRBV4-1
CDR3 protein: CASSQDLETSKFF
CDR3 DNA: TGCGCCAGCAGCCAAGATCTGGAGACTAGTAAGTTCTTC

D gene: TRBD2
clone size: -
J gene: TRBJ2-1
CDR3 length: 15
V gene: TRBV6-4
CDR3 protein: CASSGASGVAGEQFF
CDR3 DNA: TGTGCCAGCAGTGGCGCTAGCGGGGTAGCCGGTGAGCAGTTCTTC

D gene: TRBD1
clone size: -
J gene: TRBJ2-7
CDR3 length: 13
V gene: TRBV11-3
CDR3 protein: CASPGQLSYEQYF
CDR3 DNA: TGTGCTTCGCCGGGACAGCTCTCCTACGAGCAGTACTTC

D gene: TRBD1
clone size: once
J gene: TRBJ2-3
CDR3 length: 16
V gene: TRBV24-1
CDR3 protein: CATSDWTGGGTDTQYF
CDR3 DNA: TGTGCCACCAGTGACTGGACAGGTGGCGGGACAGATACGCAGTATTTT

D gene: TRBD1
clone size: -
J gene: TRBJ1-1
CDR3 length: 19
V gene: TRBV3-1/TRBV3-2
CDR3 protein: CASSPRTGGWDFTLNEAFF
CDR3 DNA: TGTGCCAGCAGCCCGAGGACAGGGGGCTGGGACTTTACTCTGAATGAAGCTTTCTTT

D gene: TRBD1
clone size: -
J gene: TRBJ2-7
CDR3 length: 14
V gene: TRBV4-3
CDR3 protein: CASSQDRGLYEQYF
CDR3 DNA: TGCGCCAGCAGCCAAGACAGGGGGCTCTACGAGCAGTACTTC

D gene: -
clone size: once
J gene: TRBJ1-6
CDR3 length: 15
V gene: TRBV9
CDR3 protein: CASSVAGAGNSPLHF
CDR3 DNA: TGTGCCAGCAGCGTAGCCGGAGCAGGGAATTCACCCCTCCACTTT

D gene: TRBD1
clone size: -
J gene: TRBJ2-2
CDR3 length: 15
V gene: TRBV4-3
CDR3 protein: CASSPQGGNTGELFF
CDR3 DNA: TGCGCCAGCAGCCCACAGGGGGGGAACACCGGGGAGCTGTTTTTT

D gene: -
clone size: -
J gene: TRBJ1-3
CDR3 length: 16
V gene: TRBV27
CDR3 protein: CASRANREIAGNTIYF
CDR3 DNA: TGTGCCAGCAGAGCTAACAGGGAAATTGCTGGAAACACCATATATTTT

D gene: -
clone size: -
J gene: TRBJ2-2
CDR3 length: 16
V gene: TRBV10-2
CDR3 protein: CASSDSPLDGTGELFF
CDR3 DNA: TGCGCCAGCAGTGACTCGCCCCTAGATGGGACCGGGGAGCTGTTTTTT

D gene: -
clone size: few
J gene: TRBJ2-7
CDR3 length: 13
V gene: TRBV12-3/TRBV12-4
CDR3 protein: CASSFHGTYEQYF
CDR3 DNA: TGTGCCAGCAGTTTTCACGGGACCTACGAGCAGTACTTC

D gene: -
clone size: -
J gene: TRBJ2-1
CDR3 length: 13
V gene: TRBV3-1/TRBV3-2
CDR3 protein: CASSQPSGNEQFF
CDR3 DNA: TGTGCCAGCAGCCAACCGAGCGGCAATGAGCAGTTCTTC

D gene: -
clone size: -
J gene: TRBJ1-1
CDR3 length: 16
V gene: TRBV14
CDR3 protein: CASSQRTGRGGTEAFF
CDR3 DNA: TGTGCCAGCAGCCAAAGAACTGGTCGGGGGGGCACTGAAGCTTTCTTT

D gene: TRBD1
clone size: -
J gene: TRBJ1-1
CDR3 length: 17
V gene: TRBV4-1
CDR3 protein: CASNQGLQGAKGAEAFF
CDR3 DNA: TGCGCCAGCAACCAAGGCCTACAGGGGGCAAAGGGCGCTGAAGCTTTCTTT

D gene: TRBD1
clone size: -
J gene: TRBJ1-2
CDR3 length: 15
V gene: TRBV6-1
CDR3 protein: CASSDRGTGIGGYTF
CDR3 DNA: TGTGCCAGCAGTGATCGAGGGACAGGGATTGGTGGCTACACCTTC

D gene: TRBD1
clone size: -
J gene: TRBJ2-5
CDR3 length: 14
V gene: TRBV7-3
CDR3 protein: CASSQTGGVETQYF
CDR3 DNA: TGTGCCAGCAGCCAAACAGGGGGCGTAGAGACCCAGTACTTC

D gene: TRBD1
clone size: once
J gene: TRBJ1-4
CDR3 length: 15
V gene: TRBV5-1
CDR3 protein: CASSGQGGTNEKLFF
CDR3 DNA: TGCGCCAGCTCGGGACAGGGGGGCACTAATGAAAAACTGTTTTTT

D gene: TRBD2
clone size: -
J gene: TRBJ2-1
CDR3 length: 15
V gene: TRBV19
CDR3 protein: CASHAWAGGDNEQFF
CDR3 DNA: TGTGCCAGTCATGCTTGGGCGGGGGGGGACAATGAGCAGTTCTTC

D gene: -
clone size: -
J gene: TRBJ2-7
CDR3 length: 13
V gene: TRBV27
CDR3 protein: CASKEGAADEQYF
CDR3 DNA: TGTGCCAGCAAGGAGGGCGCCGCTGATGAGCAGTACTTC

D gene: TRBD1
clone size: -
J gene: TRBJ2-7
CDR3 length: 16
V gene: TRBV19
CDR3 protein: CASSISRTGGSYEQYF
CDR3 DNA: TGTGCCAGTAGTATATCCAGGACAGGGGGCTCCTACGAGCAGTACTTC

D gene: TRBD1
clone size: -
J gene: TRBJ2-3
CDR3 length: 12
V gene: TRBV5-4
CDR3 protein: CASSLPGTEQYF
CDR3 DNA: TGTGCCAGCAGCCTTCCCGGGACAGAGCAGTATTTT